The present entry profiles one T cell receptor (beta chain) with its context. Antigen: not known. This specimen belongs to a study of OX40 agonist ivuxolimab in advanced cancers. General study results and limits: Certain nonresponders likewise exhibited a low normalized T-cell clonal expansion. Partial responders at 0.1-3.0 mg/kg showed near-lowest clonal expansion.

Autoimmune disease history or systemic immunosuppression led to patients being barred. Peripheral blood came from all dose cohorts at three timepoints. TCRdb's copy holds only in-frame clones and misses some; the assay was immunoSEQ multiplex PCR. The sample holds over 70,000 clones, approximately 89% seen once. The sequencing here drew on CD4+ or CD8+ T cells sorted from blood, taken in a trial of the OX40 agonist ivuxolimab. This receptor was obtained from an adult with an advanced solid tumor such as melanoma, head and neck, liver or kidney cancer.

The DNA of the CDR3 is TGTGCCAGCAGCCCCTCGGGGGGGAGGACTAGACCCTACGAGCAGTACTTC. It codes for CASSPSGGRTRPYEQYF. The V gene is TRBV7-9, the J gene TRBJ2-7, with 8 bases fitting TRBD2. The V and J ends lost 5 bases and 2 bases, in that order; junction bases with no gene match: 14. The CDR3 spans 17 residues. Germline loops: CDR1 SEHNR, CDR2 FQNEAQ (reference sequence).